This is a list of T cell receptor beta chains from one sample in a study of identifying expanded T cells in peripheral blood. TCRdb keeps only in-frame clones here, not all; method: immunoSEQ multiplex PCR. The table includes approximately 120,000 clones, roughly 90% detected once. Source material: blood. Receptors originate from a person between 18 and 75 years old in good health. CDR3s include the opening cysteine and the closing phenylalanine or tryptophan. D genes are given only for firm matches. Clone sizes are given selectively: once, few, many, or a class where the clone is expanded.

J: TRBJ2-2; D: NA; V: TRBV18; size: NA; CDR3: CASSPPKLAGGELFF; DNA: TGTGCCAGCTCACCACCGAAGCTCGCAGGCGGGGAGCTGTTTTTT
J: TRBJ2-7; D: NA; V: TRBV5-8; size: NA; CDR3: CASSLDRTGVREQYF; DNA: TGTGCCAGCAGCTTAGACCGTACGGGGGTCAGGGAGCAGTACTTC
J: TRBJ2-7; D: TRBD1; V: TRBV10-3; size: few; CDR3: CATLAGQGAYEQYF; DNA: TGTGCCACCTTGGCAGGACAGGGGGCCTACGAGCAGTACTTC
J: TRBJ2-2; D: NA; V: TRBV15; size: NA; CDR3: CATSRDGAQLNTGELFF; DNA: TGTGCCACCAGCAGAGACGGGGCGCAACTGAACACCGGGGAGCTGTTTTTT
J: TRBJ1-1; D: TRBD1; V: TRBV2; size: NA; CDR3: CASSEVKGAMGVFF; DNA: TGTGCCAGCAGTGAAGTGAAGGGGGCGATGGGCGTCTTCTTT
J: TRBJ1-3; D: NA; V: TRBV6-5; size: NA; CDR3: CASRPTGTVNTIYF; DNA: TGTGCCAGCAGACCCACAGGGACGGTTAACACCATATATTTT
J: TRBJ1-1; D: NA; V: TRBV7-2; size: NA; CDR3: CASSLLGGWDTEAFF; DNA: TGTGCCAGCAGCTTATTGGGAGGCTGGGACACTGAAGCTTTCTTT
J: TRBJ2-2; D: NA; V: TRBV10-1; size: NA; CDR3: CASSGLETGELFF; DNA: TGCGCCAGCAGTGGACTTGAGACCGGGGAGCTGTTTTTT
J: TRBJ1-3; D: NA; V: TRBV5-4; size: NA; CDR3: CASSSGYSGNTIYF; DNA: TGTGCCAGCAGCTCAGGGTACTCTGGAAACACCATATATTTT
J: TRBJ2-1; D: NA; V: TRBV25-1; size: NA; CDR3: CASSEYQQGEQFF; DNA: TGTGCCAGCAGTGAATACCAACAGGGTGAGCAGTTCTTC
J: TRBJ2-5; D: NA; V: TRBV19; size: once; CDR3: CASSNQGYQETQYF; DNA: TGTGCCAGTAGTAATCAGGGTTACCAAGAGACCCAGTACTTC
J: TRBJ2-3; D: TRBD2; V: TRBV9; size: NA; CDR3: CASSVSRGLAGLTDTQYF; DNA: TGTGCCAGCAGCGTATCTCGGGGACTAGCGGGGCTAACAGATACGCAGTATTTT
J: TRBJ2-1; D: NA; V: TRBV9; size: NA; CDR3: CASSVGGNGPNEQFF; DNA: TGTGCCAGCAGCGTAGGTGGGAACGGACCCAATGAGCAGTTCTTC
J: TRBJ2-6; D: NA; V: TRBV5-6; size: NA; CDR3: CASSFWSGANVLTF; DNA: TGTGCCAGCAGCTTTTGGTCTGGGGCCAACGTCCTGACTTTC
J: TRBJ1-3; D: NA; V: TRBV5-1; size: NA; CDR3: CASSLALQGNTIYF; DNA: TGCGCCAGCAGCTTGGCCTTACAGGGAAACACCATATATTTT
J: TRBJ1-1; D: NA; V: TRBV15; size: NA; CDR3: CATSRDLRGTEAFF; DNA: TGTGCCACCAGCAGAGATCTAAGGGGAACTGAAGCTTTCTTT
J: TRBJ2-3; D: TRBD1; V: TRBV28; size: NA; CDR3: CASSSGTGRSDTQYF; DNA: TGTGCCAGCAGTTCCGGGACAGGGAGATCGGATACGCAGTATTTT
J: TRBJ2-7; D: TRBD1; V: TRBV6-5; size: NA; CDR3: CASRGQGDGYEQYF; DNA: TGTGCCAGCAGGGGTCAGGGGGATGGCTACGAGCAGTACTTC
J: TRBJ1-6; D: NA; V: TRBV19; size: NA; CDR3: CASSIDGSGNIDSPLHF; DNA: TGTGCCAGTAGTATAGACGGATCGGGGAATATCGATTCACCCCTCCACTTT
J: TRBJ1-2; D: TRBD1; V: TRBV5-6; size: NA; CDR3: CASSLGPRGVDGYTF; DNA: TGTGCCAGCAGCTTGGGGCCCAGGGGGGTCGATGGCTACACCTTC
J: TRBJ1-1; D: NA; V: TRBV6-1; size: few; CDR3: CASSVNTEAFF; DNA: TGTGCCAGCAGTGTGAACACTGAAGCTTTCTTT
J: TRBJ1-2; D: NA; V: TRBV9; size: NA; CDR3: CASSLPSGGRRGGYTF; DNA: TGTGCCAGCAGCCTTCCTTCGGGGGGGAGGAGAGGTGGCTACACCTTC
J: TRBJ2-1; D: TRBD2; V: TRBV29-1; size: NA; CDR3: CSVDRLSGRDNEQFF; DNA: TGCAGCGTTGATCGGCTTAGCGGGAGGGACAATGAGCAGTTCTTC
J: TRBJ2-7; D: NA; V: TRBV7-2; size: NA; CDR3: CASSADRDLSYEQYF; DNA: TGTGCCAGCAGCGCCGACCGAGACCTTTCCTACGAGCAGTACTTC
J: TRBJ2-1; D: NA; V: TRBV18; size: NA; CDR3: CASSPDRNPPFF; DNA: TGTGCCAGCTCACCCGACAGGAACCCCCCGTTCTTC
J: TRBJ2-7; D: TRBD1; V: TRBV4-1; size: once; CDR3: CASSQETGGYSYEQYF; DNA: TGCGCCAGCAGCCAAGAGACAGGGGGCTACTCCTACGAGCAGTACTTC
J: TRBJ2-4; D: NA; V: TRBV5-6; size: NA; CDR3: CASSLDGLAKNIQYF; DNA: TGTGCCAGCAGCTTGGACGGGCTAGCCAAAAACATTCAGTACTTC
J: TRBJ2-2; D: TRBD1; V: TRBV7-2; size: NA; CDR3: CASSKGGNPPGELFF; DNA: TGTGCCAGCAGCAAAGGGGGCAACCCACCTGGGGAGCTGTTTTTT
J: TRBJ1-2; D: NA; V: TRBV5-6; size: NA; CDR3: CASSSRGLGYGYTF; DNA: TGTGCCAGCAGCTCCAGGGGACTAGGGTATGGCTACACCTTC
J: TRBJ1-1; D: NA; V: TRBV18; size: NA; CDR3: CASSPREDTEAFF; DNA: TGTGCCAGCTCACCAAGGGAGGACACTGAAGCTTTCTTT
J: TRBJ2-5; D: TRBD1; V: TRBV6-6; size: NA; CDR3: CASRPGTGVPQYF; DNA: TGTGCCAGCAGGCCCGGGACAGGGGTCCCCCAGTACTTC
J: TRBJ1-6; D: NA; V: TRBV6-1; size: NA; CDR3: CASRRQLTYNSPLHF; DNA: TGTGCCAGCCGAAGACAGCTAACCTATAATTCACCCCTCCACTTT
J: TRBJ2-1; D: TRBD1; V: TRBV5-6; size: NA; CDR3: CASRLTGSSYNEQFF; DNA: TGTGCCAGCAGGTTGACAGGGAGCTCCTACAATGAGCAGTTCTTC
J: TRBJ2-3; D: NA; V: TRBV7-9; size: NA; CDR3: CASSLDRTPGTDTQYF; DNA: TGTGCCAGCAGCTTAGATAGAACCCCTGGCACAGATACGCAGTATTTT